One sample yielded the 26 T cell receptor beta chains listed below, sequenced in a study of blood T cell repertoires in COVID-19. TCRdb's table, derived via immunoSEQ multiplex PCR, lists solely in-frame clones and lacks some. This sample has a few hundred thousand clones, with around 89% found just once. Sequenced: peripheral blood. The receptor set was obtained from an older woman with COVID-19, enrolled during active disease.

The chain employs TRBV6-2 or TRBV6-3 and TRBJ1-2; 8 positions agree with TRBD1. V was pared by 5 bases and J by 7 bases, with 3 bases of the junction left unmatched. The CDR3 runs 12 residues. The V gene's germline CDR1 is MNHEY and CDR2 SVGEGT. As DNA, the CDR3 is TGTGCCAGCAGTCCAGACAGGGGTGGCTACACCTTC. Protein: CASSPDRGGYTF.

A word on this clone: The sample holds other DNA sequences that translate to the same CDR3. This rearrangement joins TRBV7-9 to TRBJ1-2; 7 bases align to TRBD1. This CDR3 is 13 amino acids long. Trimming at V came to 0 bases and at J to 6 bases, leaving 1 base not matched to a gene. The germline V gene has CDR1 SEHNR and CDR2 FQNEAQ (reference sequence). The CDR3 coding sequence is TGTGCCAGCAGCTTAGCAGGGGGCAATGGCTACACCTTC. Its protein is CASSLAGGNGYTF.

CDR3: CASRATASYEQYF. CDR3 DNA: TGTGCCAGCAGAGCGACAGCATCCTACGAGCAGTACTTC. The J gene is TRBJ2-7, the V gene TRBV7-2, with D possibly matching TRBD1 (5 bases). In germline, CDR1 is SGHTA, CDR2 FQGNSA. The CDR3 covers 13 residues. Trimming removed 6 bases at V and 1 base at J, with 10 bases between.

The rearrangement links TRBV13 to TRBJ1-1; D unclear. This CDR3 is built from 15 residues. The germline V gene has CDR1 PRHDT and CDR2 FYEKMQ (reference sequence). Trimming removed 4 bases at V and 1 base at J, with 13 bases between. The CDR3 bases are TGTGCCAGCAGCTACCCACAAGGAGCGAACACTGAAGCTTTCTTT. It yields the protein CASSYPQGANTEAFF.

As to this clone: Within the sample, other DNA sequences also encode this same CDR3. Here the CDR3 DNA reads TGTGCCAGCTCACCACGATCGGACACTGAAGCTTTCTTT. Residues: CASSPRSDTEAFF. The chain carries TRBV18 and TRBJ1-1; D uncertain. V was shortened by 1 base and J by 3 bases, with 6 bases between the two germline ends. Germline V gene data show CDR1 as KGHSH and CDR2 as LQKENI. There are 13 residues in the CDR3.

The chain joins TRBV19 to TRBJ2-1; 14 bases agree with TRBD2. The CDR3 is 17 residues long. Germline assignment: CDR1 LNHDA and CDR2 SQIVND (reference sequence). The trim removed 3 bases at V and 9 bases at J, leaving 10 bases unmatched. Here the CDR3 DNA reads TGTGCCAGTAGTATTATCTCGACTAGCGGGGGGGGTAGTGAGCAGTTCTTC. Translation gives CASSIISTSGGGSEQFF. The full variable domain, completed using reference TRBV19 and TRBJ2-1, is DGGITQSPKYLFRKEGQNVTLSCEQNLNHDAMYWYRQDPGQGLRLIYYSQIVNDFQKGDIAEGYSVSREKKESFPLTVTSAQKNPTAFYLCASSIISTSGGGSEQFFGPGTRLTVL.

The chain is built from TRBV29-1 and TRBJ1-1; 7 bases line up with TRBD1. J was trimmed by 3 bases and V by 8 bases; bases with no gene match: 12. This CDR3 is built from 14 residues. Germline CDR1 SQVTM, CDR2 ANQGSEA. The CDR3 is CSYGQAAKDTEAFF. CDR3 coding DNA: TGCAGCTACGGACAGGCGGCGAAGGACACTGAAGCTTTCTTT.

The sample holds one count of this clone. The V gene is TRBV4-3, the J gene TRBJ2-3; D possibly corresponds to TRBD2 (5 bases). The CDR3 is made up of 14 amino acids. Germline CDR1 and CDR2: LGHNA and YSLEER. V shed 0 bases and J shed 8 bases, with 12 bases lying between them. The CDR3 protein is CASSQDPGSVTQYF. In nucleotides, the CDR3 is TGCGCCAGCAGCCAAGATCCGGGGAGCGTTACGCAGTATTTT.

The CDR3 is CASSSRHDSSGNTIYF. In DNA, the CDR3 is TGTGCCAGCAGCTCACGACACGACAGCTCTGGAAACACCATATATTTT. This rearrangement joins TRBV7-2 to TRBJ1-3; D may be TRBD1 (5 bases). This CDR3 has 16 amino acids. V was clipped by 4 bases and J by 0 bases, with 13 bases between them. Germline assignment: CDR1 SGHTA and CDR2 FQGNSA.

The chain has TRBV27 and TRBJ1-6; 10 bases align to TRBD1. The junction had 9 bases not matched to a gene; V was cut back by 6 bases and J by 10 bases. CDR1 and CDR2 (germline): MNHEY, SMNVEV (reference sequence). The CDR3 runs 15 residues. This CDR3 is CASRLDRGSGSPLHF. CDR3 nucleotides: TGTGCCAGCAGATTGGACAGGGGGTCGGGGTCACCCCTCCACTTT.

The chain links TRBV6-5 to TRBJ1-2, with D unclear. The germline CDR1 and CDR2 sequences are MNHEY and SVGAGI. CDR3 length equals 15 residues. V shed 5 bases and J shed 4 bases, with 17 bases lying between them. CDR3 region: CASSLNMVRLYGYTF. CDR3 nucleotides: TGTGCCAGCAGTCTTAACATGGTCCGCCTCTATGGCTACACCTTC.

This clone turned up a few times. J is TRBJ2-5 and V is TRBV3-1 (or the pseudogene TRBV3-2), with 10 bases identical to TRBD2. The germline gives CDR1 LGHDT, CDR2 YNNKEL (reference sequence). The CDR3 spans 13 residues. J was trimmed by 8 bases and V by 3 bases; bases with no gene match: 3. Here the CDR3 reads CASSQGLATTQYF. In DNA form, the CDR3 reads TGTGCCAGCAGCCAGGGACTAGCGACAACCCAGTACTTC.

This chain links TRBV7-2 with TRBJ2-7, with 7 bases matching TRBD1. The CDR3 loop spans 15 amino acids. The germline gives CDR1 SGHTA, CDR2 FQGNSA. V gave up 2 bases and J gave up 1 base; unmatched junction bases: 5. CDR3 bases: TGTGCCAGCAGCTTATCCCGGACAGGTTCCTACGAGCAGTACTTC. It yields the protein CASSLSRTGSYEQYF.

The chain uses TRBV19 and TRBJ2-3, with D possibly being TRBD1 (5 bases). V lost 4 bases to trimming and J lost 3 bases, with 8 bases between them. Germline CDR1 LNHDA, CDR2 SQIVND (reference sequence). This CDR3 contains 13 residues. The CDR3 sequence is CASSSQGTDTQYF. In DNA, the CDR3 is TGTGCCAGTAGTAGTCAGGGAACAGATACGCAGTATTTT.

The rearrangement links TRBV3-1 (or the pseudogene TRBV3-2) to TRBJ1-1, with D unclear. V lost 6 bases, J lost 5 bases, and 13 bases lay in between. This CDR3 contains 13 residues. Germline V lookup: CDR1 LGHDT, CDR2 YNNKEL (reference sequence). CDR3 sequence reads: CASRPGPGTEAFF. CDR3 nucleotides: TGTGCCAGCAGACCTGGTCCGGGGACTGAAGCTTTCTTT.

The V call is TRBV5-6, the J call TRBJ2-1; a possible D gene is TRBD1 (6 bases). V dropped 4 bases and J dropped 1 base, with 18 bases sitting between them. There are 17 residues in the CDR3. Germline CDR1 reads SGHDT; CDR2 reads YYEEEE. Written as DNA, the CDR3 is TGTGCCAGCAGCCAGTCAGGGGACCCTTTGTCCTACAATGAGCAGTTCTTC. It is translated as CASSQSGDPLSYNEQFF.

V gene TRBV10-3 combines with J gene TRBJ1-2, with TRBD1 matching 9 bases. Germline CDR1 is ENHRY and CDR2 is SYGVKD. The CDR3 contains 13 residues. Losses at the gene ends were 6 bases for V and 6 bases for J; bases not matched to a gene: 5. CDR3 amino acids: CAIRGTGTDGYTF. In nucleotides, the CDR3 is TGTGCCATCAGGGGGACAGGGACGGATGGCTACACCTTC.

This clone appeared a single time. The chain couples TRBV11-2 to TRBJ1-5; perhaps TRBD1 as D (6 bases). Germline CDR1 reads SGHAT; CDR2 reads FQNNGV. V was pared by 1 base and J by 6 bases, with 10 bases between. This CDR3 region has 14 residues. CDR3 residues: CASSLATGSQPQHF. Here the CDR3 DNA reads TGTGCCAGCAGCTTAGCTACAGGGAGTCAGCCCCAGCATTTT. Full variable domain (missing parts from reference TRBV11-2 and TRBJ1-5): EAGVAQSPRYKIIEKRQSVAFWCNPISGHATLYWYQQILGQGPKLLIQFQNNGVVDDSQLPKDRFSAERLKGVDSTLKIQPAKLEDSAVYLCASSLATGSQPQHFGDGTRLSIL.

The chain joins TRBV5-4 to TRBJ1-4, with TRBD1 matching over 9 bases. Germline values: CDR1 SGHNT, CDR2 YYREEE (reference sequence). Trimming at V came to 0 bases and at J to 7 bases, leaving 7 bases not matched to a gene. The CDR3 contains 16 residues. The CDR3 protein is CASSLGPGTGLEKLFF. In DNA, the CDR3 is TGTGCCAGCAGCTTGGGTCCCGGGACAGGGCTTGAAAAACTGTTTTTT.

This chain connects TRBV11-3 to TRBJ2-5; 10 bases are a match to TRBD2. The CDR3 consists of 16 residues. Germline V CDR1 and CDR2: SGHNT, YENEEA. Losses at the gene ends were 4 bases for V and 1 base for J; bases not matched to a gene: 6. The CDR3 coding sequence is TGTGCCAGCAGCTCTAGCGGGGGAGGGGCCCAAGAGACCCAGTACTTC. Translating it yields CASSSSGGGAQETQYF. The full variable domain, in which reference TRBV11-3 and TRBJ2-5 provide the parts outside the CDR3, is EAGVVQSPRYKIIEKKQPVAFWCNPISGHNTLYWYLQNLGQGPELLIRYENEEAVDDSQLPKDRFSAERLKGVDSTLKIQPAELGDSAVYLCASSSSGGGAQETQYFGPGTRLLVL.

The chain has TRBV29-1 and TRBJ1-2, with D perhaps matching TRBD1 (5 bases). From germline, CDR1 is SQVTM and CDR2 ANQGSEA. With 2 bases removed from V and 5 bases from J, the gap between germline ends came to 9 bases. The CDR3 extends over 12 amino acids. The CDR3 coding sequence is TGCAGCGTTGAATGGGGGGGGTATGGCTACACCTTC. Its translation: CSVEWGGYGYTF.

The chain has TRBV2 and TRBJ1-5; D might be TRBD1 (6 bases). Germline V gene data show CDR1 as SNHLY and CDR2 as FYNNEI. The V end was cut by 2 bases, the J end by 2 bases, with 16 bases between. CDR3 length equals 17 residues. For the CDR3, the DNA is TGTGCCAGCAGTGAAACCCAGGGGCACGGGGGCAATCAGCCCCAGCATTTT. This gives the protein CASSETQGHGGNQPQHF. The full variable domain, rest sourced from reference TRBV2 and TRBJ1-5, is EPEVTQTPSHQVTQMGQEVILRCVPISNHLYFYWYRQILGQKVEFLVSFYNNEISEKSEIFDDQFSVERPDGSNFTLKIRSTKLEDSAMYFCASSETQGHGGNQPQHFGDGTRLSIL.

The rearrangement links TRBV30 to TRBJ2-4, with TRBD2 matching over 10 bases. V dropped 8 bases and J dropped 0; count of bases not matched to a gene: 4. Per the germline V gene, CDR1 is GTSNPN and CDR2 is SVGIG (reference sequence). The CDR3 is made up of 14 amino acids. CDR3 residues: CAGLAGVAKNIQYF. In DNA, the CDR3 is TGTGCCGGCCTAGCGGGGGTAGCCAAAAACATTCAGTACTTC.

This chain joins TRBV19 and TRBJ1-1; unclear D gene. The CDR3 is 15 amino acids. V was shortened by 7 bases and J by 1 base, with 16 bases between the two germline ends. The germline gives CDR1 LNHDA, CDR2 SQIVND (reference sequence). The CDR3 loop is CASTPEIRGNTEAFF. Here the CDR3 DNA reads TGTGCCAGTACCCCCGAAATCCGGGGGAACACTGAAGCTTTCTTT.

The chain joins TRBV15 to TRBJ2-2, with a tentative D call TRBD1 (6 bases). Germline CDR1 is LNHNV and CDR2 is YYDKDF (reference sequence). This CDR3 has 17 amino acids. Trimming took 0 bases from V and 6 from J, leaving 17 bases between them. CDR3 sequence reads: CATSRDPRLQGPGELFF. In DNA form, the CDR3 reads TGTGCCACCAGCAGAGATCCCCGTTTACAGGGTCCCGGGGAGCTGTTTTTT.

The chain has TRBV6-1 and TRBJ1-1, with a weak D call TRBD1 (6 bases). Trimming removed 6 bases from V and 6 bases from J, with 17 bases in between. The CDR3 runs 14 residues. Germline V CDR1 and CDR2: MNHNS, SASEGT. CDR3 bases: TGTGCCAGCAGCCCCCCGCGGGGGGCCCCTGAAGCTTTCTTT. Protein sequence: CASSPPRGAPEAFF.